This paragraph covers one T cell receptor (beta chain) sequence. With 6 bases removed from V and 5 bases from J, the gap between germline ends came to 20 bases. CDR1 and CDR2 (germline): SGHDT, YYEEEE. The CDR3 sequence is 16 residues long. These data belong to a study of control samples from healthy donors and cancer patients. Assay used: immunoSEQ multiplex PCR; TCRdb lists only in-frame clones, some missing. The profile shows around 130,000 clones, around nine tenths of them singletons. The V gene is TRBV5-6, the J gene TRBJ1-4; TRBD1 is a possible D gene (6 bases). Sequences were obtained from blood. This sequence was found in a man aged 30 to 45 in good health. CDR3 sequence (DNA): TGTGCCAGCACCGTGGGGGCCGGGACTCTAAATGAAAAACTGTTTTTT. Residues: CASTVGAGTLNEKLFF.